What follows are 31 T cell receptor beta chains derived from one specimen sequenced in a study of CD8 T cells in Susac syndrome. RNA was extracted with the RNeasy kit, and a quantity of 0.5 to 1 ug was reverse transcribed using random hexamers. TCRdb recomputed calls from the immunoSEQ multiplex PCR reads with MiXCR, one row per CDR3 protein. The repertoire holds some 180,000 distinct CDR3 sequences, over 85% seen once, with less than 0.12% in the top ten. The source material was CD4+ T cells from PBMCs. The receptors originated from a human donor in good health.

The chain has TRBV6-2 or TRBV6-3 and TRBJ2-7; TRBD2 matches 9 bases. The CDR3 runs 14 residues. Trimming removed 6 bases from V and 6 bases from J; junction bases left unmatched: 9. Germline V gene lookup returns CDR1 MNHEY and CDR2 SVGEGT. CDR3 amino acids: CASSLVSGSFEQYF. In DNA form, the CDR3 reads TGTGCCAGCAGCCTCGTTAGCGGGAGCTTCGAGCAGTACTTC.

The sample holds a few counts of this clonotype. The rearrangement joins TRBV7-2 to TRBJ2-2; 12 bases are shared with TRBD2. The CDR3 totals 17 residues. In germline, CDR1 is SGHTA, CDR2 FQGNSA. The J segment lost 0 bases and the V segment lost 5 bases, leaving 4 bases of the junction unmatched. The CDR3 region has the DNA TGTGCCAGCAGCCTGACTAGCGGGAGACCGAACACCGGGGAGCTGTTTTTT. It specifies CASSLTSGRPNTGELFF.

The CDR3 DNA reads as TGTGCCAGTAGTATCAACCAGGGGGGGTACAATGAGCAGTTCTTC. Protein: CASSINQGGYNEQFF. V usage is TRBV19 and J usage is TRBJ2-1; either TRBD1 or TRBD2 may supply D (7 bases each). Trimming removed 3 bases from V and 4 bases from J, with 13 bases in between. The CDR3 is made up of 15 amino acids. Germline V gene lookup returns CDR1 LNHDA and CDR2 SQIVND (reference sequence).

The V and J genes are TRBV7-9 and TRBJ2-3; TRBD2 matches at 7 bases. This CDR3 region has 14 residues. J lost 2 bases, V lost 4 bases, and 3 bases had no gene match. The germline gives CDR1 SEHNR, CDR2 FQNEAQ (reference sequence). In DNA, the CDR3 is TGTGCCAGCAGCTACCTAGCGGACACAGATACGCAGTATTTT. Translating it yields CASSYLADTDTQYF.

CDR3 protein: CSVVRGGNEQFF. The CDR3 nucleotides read TGCAGCGTTGTCAGGGGAGGCAATGAGCAGTTCTTC. V and J are TRBV29-1 and TRBJ2-1; possibly TRBD1 or TRBD2 for D (6 bases each). The germline CDR1 and CDR2 sequences are SQVTM and ANQGSEA. Trimming took 4 bases from V and 6 from J, leaving 10 bases between them. This CDR3 region has 12 residues.

Only one count was recorded for this clonotype. The J gene is TRBJ1-5, the V gene TRBV20-1, with D possibly matching TRBD1 (6 bases). Germline loops: CDR1 DFQATT, CDR2 SNEGSKA (reference sequence). V was pared by 7 bases and J by 0 bases, with 10 bases between. The CDR3 length is 13 residues. The CDR3: CSGQEYSNQPQHF. The CDR3 nucleotides are TGCAGTGGACAGGAGTATAGCAATCAGCCCCAGCATTTT.

In the case of this clonotype: An end of the junction differs from the germline gene, which may be a read error. This sequence joins TRBV7-9 and TRBJ2-1; TRBD2 aligns across 12 bases. Germline CDR1 and CDR2: SEHNR and FQNEAQ (reference sequence). The CDR3 has 12 amino acids. The CDR3 reads CASSSLAGGNIF. DNA of the CDR3: TGTGCCAGCAGCTCCCTAGCGGGAGGGAATATCTTC.

The chain links TRBV25-1 to TRBJ2-3; D ambiguous. Germline V gene sequence: CDR1 MGHDK, CDR2 SYGVNS. V gave up 5 bases and J gave up 0 bases, with 15 bases separating them. The CDR3 loop spans 16 amino acids. As DNA, the CDR3 is TGTGCCAGCAGTCCGGGCGGTACGACAAGCACAGATACGCAGTATTTT. Translating gives CASSPGGTTSTDTQYF.

The DNA for the CDR3 is TGTGCCAGCTCACCGACTAGCAGGGTGGAGACCCAGTACTTC. Translation: CASSPTSRVETQYF. The V and J genes are TRBV18 and TRBJ2-5, with 7 bases matching TRBD2. There are 14 residues in the CDR3. V was clipped by 3 bases and J by 5 bases; unmatched bases: 6. CDR1 is KGHSH, CDR2 LQKENI, per germline.

This chain links TRBV30 with TRBJ2-7; possible D gene TRBD2, 6 bases. Trimming removed 3 bases at V and 6 bases at J, with 18 bases between. Germline V gene data show CDR1 as GTSNPN and CDR2 as SVGIG (reference sequence). The CDR3 extends over 14 amino acids. The CDR3 loop is CAWRADTQGGEQYF. The CDR3 DNA is TGTGCCTGGAGAGCCGACACCCAGGGAGGCGAGCAGTACTTC.

Notes on this clonotype: The junction departs from the called germline gene at one end, perhaps through a read error. Here the CDR3 reads CASSRLTGPQETQYF. CDR3 DNA: TGTGCTAGCAGCCGACTGACAGGACCCCAAGAGACCCAGTACTTC. The rearrangement uses TRBV7-7 and TRBJ2-5; tentatively, D is TRBD1 (6 bases). The CDR3 runs 15 residues. From germline, CDR1 is SSHAT and CDR2 FNYEAQ (reference sequence).

This sequence joins TRBV20-1 and TRBJ1-5; tentatively, D is TRBD1 (5 bases). V dropped 6 bases and J dropped 5 bases, with 14 bases sitting between them. Germline V gene data show CDR1 as DFQATT and CDR2 as SNEGSKA (reference sequence). This CDR3 comprises 13 residues. CDR3 region: CSAAGTTDQPQHF. DNA for the CDR3: TGCAGTGCCGCCGGGACGACGGATCAGCCCCAGCATTTT.

The V call is TRBV7-2, the J call TRBJ2-4; D is unresolved. Looked up from germline, CDR1 is SGHTA and CDR2 is FQGNSA. CDR3 size: 13 residues. Trimming left V 7 bases short and J 10 bases short, with 17 bases between. The CDR3 spells CASTSLWSWIQYF. DNA of the CDR3: TGTGCCAGCACCTCCTTGTGGTCATGGATTCAGTACTTC.

The CDR3, as DNA: TGTGCCAGCAGCTTAGACAGGGAACGGGGCTACACCTTC. It is translated as CASSLDRERGYTF. The J gene is TRBJ1-2, the V gene TRBV7-2; D is perhaps TRBD1 (6 bases). CDR3 length: 13 residues. Trimming removed 1 base at V and 8 bases at J, with 11 bases between. Germline values: CDR1 SGHTA, CDR2 FQGNSA.

V usage is TRBV29-1 and J usage is TRBJ1-1; D not resolved. CDR3 length: 12 amino acids. Germline V lookup: CDR1 SQVTM, CDR2 ANQGSEA. V dropped 2 bases and J dropped 3 bases, with 7 bases sitting between them. This CDR3 reads CSVESFDTEAFF. The CDR3 bases are TGCAGCGTTGAATCTTTCGACACTGAAGCTTTCTTT.

The chain combines TRBV5-6 with TRBJ1-1; 7 positions agree with TRBD1. The germline CDR1 and CDR2 sequences are SGHDT and YYEEEE. Germline trimming cut 3 bases from V and 5 bases from J; bases unmatched to any gene: 16. The CDR3 runs 17 residues. The CDR3 DNA sequence: TGTGCCAGCAGCTCACTCCGAAATAGGGGGCGCGAAACTGAAGCTTTCTTT. Residues: CASSSLRNRGRETEAFF.

The CDR3 DNA is TGTGCCAGCAGCGCCGGCGGTGCCTATGGCTACACCTTC. This translates into CASSAGGAYGYTF. The J gene is TRBJ1-2, the V gene TRBV9; D remains ambiguous. Trimming removed 3 bases from V and 4 bases from J, with 10 bases in between. Germline CDR1 reads SGDLS; CDR2 reads YYNGEE. This CDR3 is 13 amino acids long.

The chain has TRBV20-1 and TRBJ2-3; TRBD2 aligns across 9 bases. V trimming: 5 bases; J trimming: 4 bases; junction bases outside the gene matches: 10. The CDR3 extends over 15 amino acids. Germline CDR1 is DFQATT and CDR2 is SNEGSKA (reference sequence). In DNA, the CDR3 is TGCAGTGCTGAGGGGGCTAGCGGGAACGCAGATACGCAGTATTTT. Protein product: CSAEGASGNADTQYF.

The chain is built from TRBV2 and TRBJ2-7; TRBD1 is a possible D gene (6 bases). This CDR3 spans 12 amino acids. Germline-derived CDR1 and CDR2 are SNHLY and FYNNEI. Trimming removed 7 bases at V and 4 bases at J, with 11 bases between. The DNA for the CDR3 is TGTGCCAGCACCCTCAGGGGTTACGAGCAGTACTTC. It translates to CASTLRGYEQYF.

DNA for the CDR3: TGTGCCACCAGGGGCCTGGGGAGGGTGGCGGACCACGAGCAGTACTTC. Protein: CATRGLGRVADHEQYF. The chain employs TRBV15 and TRBJ2-7, with TRBD2 identical over 7 bases. There are 16 residues in the CDR3. With V trimmed by 6 bases and J by 5 bases, 16 bases remained unmatched. Germline V gene lookup returns CDR1 LNHNV and CDR2 YYDKDF (reference sequence). Complete variable domain (other parts from reference TRBV15 and TRBJ2-7): DAMVIQNPRYQVTQFGKPVTLSCSQTLNHNVMYWYQQKSSQAPKLLFHYYDKDFNNEADTPDNFQSRRPNTSFCFLDIRSPGLGDTAMYLCATRGLGRVADHEQYFGPGTRLTVT.

The chain has TRBV27 and TRBJ1-1; D unresolved. CDR3 length: 14 amino acids. V was pared by 8 bases and J by 4 bases, with 17 bases between. Germline V lookup: CDR1 MNHEY, CDR2 SMNVEV (reference sequence). The CDR3, as DNA: TGTGCCAGCTCAACCGGCGCGGAGCGCACTGAAGCTTTCTTT. It translates to CASSTGAERTEAFF.

The genes are TRBV30 and TRBJ1-2; TRBD1 is a possible D gene (6 bases). Trimming stripped 2 bases from V and 10 bases from J, with 17 bases between. Germline values: CDR1 GTSNPN, CDR2 SVGIG (reference sequence). The CDR3 extends over 13 amino acids. The CDR3 bases are TGTGCCTGGAGTAAATACCCGGGACAAGCCTACACCTTC. Residues: CAWSKYPGQAYTF.

The rearrangement joins TRBV30 to TRBJ2-7; D not certain. Trimming left V 2 bases short and J 6 bases short, with 14 bases between. Germline loops: CDR1 GTSNPN, CDR2 SVGIG (reference sequence). The CDR3 has 13 residues. CDR3 amino acids: CAWSMGSSGEQYF. The CDR3 DNA is TGTGCCTGGAGTATGGGCAGTTCTGGCGAGCAGTACTTC.

The chain has TRBV9 and TRBJ2-1; the match to TRBD2 covers 15 bases. With 3 bases clipped from V and 5 bases from J, the junction kept 6 bases outside the gene matches. Germline V lookup: CDR1 SGDLS, CDR2 YYNGEE. This CDR3 is built from 17 residues. DNA for the CDR3: TGTGCCAGCAGCGACGGGACTAGCGGGAGGAGGGACAATGAGCAGTTCTTC. It is translated as CASSDGTSGRRDNEQFF. Drawing the rest from reference TRBV9 and TRBJ2-1, the complete variable domain is DSGVTQTPKHLITATGQRVTLRCSPRSGDLSVYWYQQSLDQGLQFLIQYYNGEERAKGNILERFSAQQFPDLHSELNLSSLELGDSALYFCASSDGTSGRRDNEQFFGPGTRLTVL.

The chain carries TRBV20-1 and TRBJ2-3, with 7 bases lining up with TRBD1. Germline V CDR1 and CDR2: DFQATT, SNEGSKA (reference sequence). The CDR3 is 15 residues long. V gave up 6 bases and J gave up 0 bases; unmatched junction bases: 9. In DNA form, the CDR3 reads TGCAGTGCCAAATCCGGGACAGATAGCACAGATACGCAGTATTTT. This encodes CSAKSGTDSTDTQYF.

The V call is TRBV30, the J call TRBJ2-5, with no clear D. V was trimmed by 1 base and J by 5 bases, leaving 11 bases between them. This CDR3 is 13 amino acids long. Germline V lookup: CDR1 GTSNPN, CDR2 SVGIG (reference sequence). Here the CDR3 reads CAWSAGHAETQYF. As DNA, the CDR3 is TGTGCCTGGAGTGCTGGGCATGCGGAGACCCAGTACTTC.

The chain employs TRBV24-1 and TRBJ2-1; 7 bases are a match to TRBD2. The junction had 9 bases not matched to a gene; V was cut back by 7 bases and J by 7 bases. CDR1 KGHDR and CDR2 SFDVKD come from the germline V gene. CDR3 length: 14 amino acids. This chain's CDR3 is CATRSASGSNEQFF. The CDR3, as DNA: TGTGCCACCAGAAGCGCTAGCGGCTCAAATGAGCAGTTCTTC.

The J gene is TRBJ2-3, the V gene TRBV3-1, with D unresolved. CDR1 is LGHDT and CDR2 is YNNKEL in the germline V gene (reference sequence). The germline V and J ends were trimmed by 0 bases and 6 bases, with 4 bases remaining between them. The CDR3 is 12 amino acids. The CDR3 is CASSQEVDTQYF. CDR3 nucleotide sequence: TGTGCCAGCAGCCAAGAGGTGGATACGCAGTATTTT.

This chain joins TRBV6-6 and TRBJ1-2, with TRBD1 matching 8 bases. Trimming cost V 6 bases and J 7 bases; bases outside gene matches: 1. This CDR3 has 11 amino acids. CDR1 is MNHNY, CDR2 SVGAGI, per germline (reference sequence). The CDR3 region has the DNA TGTGCCAGCAGAACAGGGGGTGGCTACACCTTC. Protein: CASRTGGGYTF.

The V and J genes are TRBV28 and TRBJ2-3; TRBD1 matches 8 bases. CDR3 length: 14 residues. The V segment lost 6 bases and the J segment 8 bases; nucleotides outside the gene matches: 10. Per the germline V gene, CDR1 is MDHEN and CDR2 is SYDVKM. The CDR3 nucleotides are TGTGCCAGCAGCCACGCGGGACAGGAGGTTACGCAGTATTTT. Encoded protein: CASSHAGQEVTQYF.

The CDR3 here is CASSSESSYNEQFF. CDR3 sequence (DNA): TGTGCCAGCAGTAGCGAAAGCTCCTACAATGAGCAGTTCTTC. The chain couples TRBV6-5 to TRBJ2-1; D uncertain. CDR1 is MNHEY and CDR2 is SVGAGI in the germline V gene. CDR3 size: 14 residues. The V and J ends lost 5 bases and 0 bases respectively, with 8 bases between them.